A selection of T cell receptor beta chains follows, all from one sample in a study of cytomegalovirus exposure and HLA in healthy donors. Clones were sequenced by immunoSEQ multiplex PCR, and TCRdb holds only the in-frame ones, with some missing. Counted here are under 150,000 clones, roughly 78% occurring once; the ten biggest clones make up 2% to 2.5%. The sample consisted of PBMCs. The receptors were gathered from a man aged 25-45 years in good health and CMV-seronegative. Each CDR3 is given with its conserved first and last residue. The D gene is left open where the match is weak. Clone size is stated in some rows and not others, as once, few, many or a class when expanded.

V,J,size,D,CDR3,DNA
TRBV6-5,TRBJ1-4,few,TRBD1,CASSPLGQGEKLFF,TGTGCCAGCAGCCCCCTGGGACAGGGTGAAAAACTGTTTTTT
TRBV25-1,TRBJ2-7,.,TRBD1,CASSAYRGQGAYEQYF,TGTGCCAGCAGCGCCTACCGGGGACAGGGGGCGTACGAGCAGTACTTC
TRBV2,TRBJ1-4,once,TRBD1,CASIPGGQGYEKLFF,TGTGCCAGCATCCCGGGGGGACAGGGATATGAAAAACTGTTTTTT
TRBV7-9,TRBJ1-1,.,.,CASSLRAGSGKDTEAFF,TGTGCCAGCAGCCTGCGGGCAGGATCGGGAAAGGACACTGAAGCTTTCTTT
TRBV5-5,TRBJ1-2,.,.,CASRSRFYGYTF,TGTGCCAGCAGATCGCGATTCTATGGCTACACCTTC
TRBV5-1,TRBJ2-1,.,.,CASSPLAGGGHFNEQFF,TGCGCCAGCAGCCCCCTGGCTGGTGGGGGACACTTCAATGAGCAGTTCTTC
TRBV5-4,TRBJ1-2,.,TRBD1,CASSSGQGDYGYTF,TGTGCCAGCAGCTCCGGACAGGGGGACTATGGCTACACCTTC
TRBV12-5,TRBJ1-5,.,TRBD1,CASGSLPGQVHQPQHF,TGTGCTAGTGGTTCGCTCCCGGGACAGGTCCATCAGCCCCAGCATTTT
TRBV19,TRBJ1-2,few,.,CASTLSGIHGYTF,TGTGCCAGTACCCTTAGCGGAATTCATGGCTACACCTTC
TRBV7-9,TRBJ2-7,.,TRBD1,CASSQGQGVNEQYF,TGTGCCAGCAGCCAGGGACAGGGCGTAAACGAGCAGTACTTC
TRBV19,TRBJ1-1,few,.,CASSIADSRGEAFF,TGTGCCAGTAGTATCGCAGATTCTCGGGGTGAAGCTTTCTTT